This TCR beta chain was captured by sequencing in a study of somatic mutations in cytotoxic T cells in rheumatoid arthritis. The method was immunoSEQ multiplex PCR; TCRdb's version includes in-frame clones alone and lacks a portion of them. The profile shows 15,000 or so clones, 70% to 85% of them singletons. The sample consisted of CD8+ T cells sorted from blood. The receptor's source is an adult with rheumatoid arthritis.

CDR3 sequence: CASSLVGTGVQAFF. For the CDR3, the DNA is TGTGCCAGCAGCTTAGTAGGGACAGGGGTGCAGGCTTTCTTT. V and J are TRBV7-8 and TRBJ1-1; 10 nucleotides agree with TRBD1. This CDR3 has 14 residues. The J segment lost 11 bases and the V segment lost 1 base, leaving 7 bases of the junction unmatched. Germline values: CDR1 SGHVS, CDR2 FQNEAQ.